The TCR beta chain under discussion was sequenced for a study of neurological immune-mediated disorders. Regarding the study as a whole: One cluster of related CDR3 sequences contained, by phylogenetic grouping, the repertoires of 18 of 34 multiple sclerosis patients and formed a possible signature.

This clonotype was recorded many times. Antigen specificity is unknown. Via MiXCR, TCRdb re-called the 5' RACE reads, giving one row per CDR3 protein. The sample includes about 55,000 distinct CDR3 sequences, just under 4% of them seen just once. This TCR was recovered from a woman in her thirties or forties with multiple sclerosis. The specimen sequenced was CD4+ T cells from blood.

CDR3 region: CASSLAPGGDSPLHF. The CDR3 region has the DNA TGTGCCAGCAGTTTAGCGCCAGGGGGTGATTCACCCCTCCACTTT. This chain connects TRBV12-3 or TRBV12-4 to TRBJ1-6; 7 positions match TRBD1. With 0 bases clipped from V and 8 bases from J, the junction kept 4 bases outside the gene matches. The CDR3 is made up of 15 amino acids.